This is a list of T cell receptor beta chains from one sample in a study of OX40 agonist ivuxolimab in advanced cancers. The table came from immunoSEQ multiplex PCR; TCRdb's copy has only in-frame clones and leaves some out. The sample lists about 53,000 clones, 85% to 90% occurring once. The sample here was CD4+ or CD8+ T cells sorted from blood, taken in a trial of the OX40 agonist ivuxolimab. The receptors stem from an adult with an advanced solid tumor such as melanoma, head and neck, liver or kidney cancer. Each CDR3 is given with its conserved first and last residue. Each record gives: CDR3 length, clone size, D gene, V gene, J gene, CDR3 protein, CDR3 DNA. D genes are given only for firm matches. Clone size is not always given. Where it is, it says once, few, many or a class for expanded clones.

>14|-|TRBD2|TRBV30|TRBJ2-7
CAWSRLALSYEQYF
TGTGCCTGGTCCCGACTAGCGCTCTCCTACGAGCAGTACTTC
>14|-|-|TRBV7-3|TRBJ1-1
CASSLMGWDTEAFF
TGTGCCAGCAGCTTAATGGGTTGGGACACTGAAGCTTTCTTT
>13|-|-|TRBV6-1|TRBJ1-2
CASSEQTVYGYTF
TGTGCCAGCAGTGAACAGACGGTCTATGGCTACACCTTC
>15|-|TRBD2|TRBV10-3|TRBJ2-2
CAISEREGVTGELFF
TGTGCCATCAGTGAGCGGGAGGGGGTCACCGGGGAGCTGTTTTTT
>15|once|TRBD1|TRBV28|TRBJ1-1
CASSSPGTGETEAFF
TGTGCCAGCAGCTCACCCGGGACAGGGGAAACTGAAGCTTTCTTT
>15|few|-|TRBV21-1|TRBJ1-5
CASSKWRVANQPQHF
TGTGCCAGCAGCAAATGGCGGGTAGCAAATCAGCCCCAGCATTTT
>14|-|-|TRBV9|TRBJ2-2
CASSEGGSTGELFF
TGTGCCAGCAGCGAAGGGGGATCCACCGGGGAGCTGTTTTTT
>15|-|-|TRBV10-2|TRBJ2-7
CASTGDLLMGYEQYF
TGCGCCAGCACTGGGGACCTCCTCATGGGCTACGAGCAGTACTTC
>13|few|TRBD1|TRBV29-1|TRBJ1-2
CSVGQGKEDGYTF
TGCAGCGTAGGACAGGGAAAGGAGGATGGCTACACCTTC
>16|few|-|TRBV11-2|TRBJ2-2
CASSFHMDVNTGELFF
TGTGCCAGCAGCTTCCATATGGACGTGAACACCGGGGAGCTGTTTTTT
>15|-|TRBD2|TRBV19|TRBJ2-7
CASSIRSSGSYEQYF
TGTGCCAGTAGTATTAGGTCTAGCGGGAGCTACGAGCAGTACTTC
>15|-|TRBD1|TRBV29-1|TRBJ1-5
CSQNRGPILGQPQHF
TGCAGCCAAAATAGGGGGCCTATTTTGGGACAGCCCCAGCATTTT
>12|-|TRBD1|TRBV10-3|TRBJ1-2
CATGGVDYGYTF
TGTGCCACAGGGGGAGTCGACTATGGCTACACCTTC
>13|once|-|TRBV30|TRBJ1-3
CAWQGFSGNTIYF
TGTGCCTGGCAGGGGTTCTCTGGAAACACCATATATTTT
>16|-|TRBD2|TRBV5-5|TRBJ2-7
CASSLLSGLAGDAQYF
TGTGCCAGCAGCTTGTTGTCGGGACTAGCGGGCGACGCGCAGTACTTC
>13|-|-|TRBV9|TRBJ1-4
CASSPGPGAKLFF
TGTGCCAGCAGCCCCGGGCCAGGGGCGAAACTGTTTTTT
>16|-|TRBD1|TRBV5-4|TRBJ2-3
CASSFRAGGGADTQYF
TGTGCCAGCAGCTTTCGGGCAGGGGGCGGGGCAGATACGCAGTATTTT
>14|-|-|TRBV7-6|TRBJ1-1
CASSSLTGGTEAFF
TGTGCCAGCAGCTCCTTAACAGGAGGTACTGAAGCTTTCTTT
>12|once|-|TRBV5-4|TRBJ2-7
CASSASVYEQYF
TGTGCCAGCAGCGCCTCCGTCTACGAGCAGTACTTC
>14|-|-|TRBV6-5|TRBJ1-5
CASRGPHANQPQHF
TGTGCCAGCAGGGGGCCCCACGCCAATCAGCCCCAGCATTTT
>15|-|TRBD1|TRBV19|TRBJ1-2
CASSMGQGRTYGYTF
TGTGCCAGTAGTATGGGACAGGGGAGGACTTATGGCTACACCTTC
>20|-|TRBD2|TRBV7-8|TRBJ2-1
CASRLEGTSGLRGSYNEQFF
TGTGCCAGCAGACTAGAGGGGACTAGCGGCCTCCGGGGCTCCTACAATGAGCAGTTCTTC
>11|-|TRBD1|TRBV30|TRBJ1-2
CAWGQGNGYTF
TGTGCCTGGGGACAGGGTAATGGCTACACCTTC
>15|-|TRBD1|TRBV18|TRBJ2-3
CASSMDRVSTDTQYF
TGTGCCAGCTCTATGGACAGGGTGAGCACAGATACGCAGTATTTT
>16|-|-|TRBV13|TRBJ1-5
CVPGGTPNYSNQPQHF
TGTGTACCTGGGGGAACGCCGAACTATAGCAATCAGCCCCAGCATTTT
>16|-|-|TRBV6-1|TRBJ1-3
CASSEQSRARGNTIYF
TGTGCCAGCAGTGAACAATCCCGGGCCCGAGGAAACACCATATATTTT
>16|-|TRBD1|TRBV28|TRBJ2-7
CASSFYSTGNLYEQYF
TGTGCCAGCAGTTTCTATTCGACAGGGAACCTCTACGAGCAGTACTTC
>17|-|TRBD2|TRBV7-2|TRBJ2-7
CASSLTSGRAPLYEQYF
TGTGCCAGCAGCCTAACTAGCGGGAGGGCCCCGCTCTACGAGCAGTACTTC
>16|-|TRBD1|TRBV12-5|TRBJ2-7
CASGLVGGQGGDEQYF
TGTGCTAGTGGTTTGGTAGGAGGACAGGGGGGGGATGAGCAGTACTTC
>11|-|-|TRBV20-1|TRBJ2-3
CSATKIEAQYF
TGCAGTGCTACAAAGATAGAAGCGCAGTATTTT
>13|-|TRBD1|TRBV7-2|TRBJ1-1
CASSSQGATSAFF
TGTGCCAGCAGCTCACAGGGGGCAACAAGCGCTTTCTTT
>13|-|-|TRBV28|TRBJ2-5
CASSSHPGGTQYF
TGTGCCAGCAGTTCCCATCCAGGCGGGACCCAGTACTTC
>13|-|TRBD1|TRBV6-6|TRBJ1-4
CASLDRVNEKLFF
TGTGCCAGCCTGGACAGGGTTAATGAAAAACTGTTTTTT
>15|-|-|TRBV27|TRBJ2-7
CASSSTDSLGYEQYF
TGTGCCAGCAGTTCAACAGATTCTTTAGGATACGAGCAGTACTTC
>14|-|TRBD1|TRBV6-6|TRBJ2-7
CASSRDRVNYEQYF
TGTGCCAGCAGTCGGGACAGGGTGAACTACGAGCAGTACTTC
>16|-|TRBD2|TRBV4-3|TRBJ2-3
CASSQDQSGGAGTQYF
TGCGCCAGCAGCCAGGACCAAAGCGGGGGGGCCGGGACGCAGTATTTT
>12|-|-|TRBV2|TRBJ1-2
CASSEGWGWAPF
TGTGCCAGCAGTGAAGGGTGGGGATGGGCGCCCTTC
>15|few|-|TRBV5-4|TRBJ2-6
CASSLYSSGANVLTF
TGTGCCAGCAGCCTGTACAGCTCTGGGGCCAACGTCCTGACTTTC
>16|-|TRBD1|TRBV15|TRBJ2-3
CATSRDGGQGTDTQYF
TGTGCCACCAGCAGAGATGGGGGACAGGGCACAGATACGCAGTATTTT